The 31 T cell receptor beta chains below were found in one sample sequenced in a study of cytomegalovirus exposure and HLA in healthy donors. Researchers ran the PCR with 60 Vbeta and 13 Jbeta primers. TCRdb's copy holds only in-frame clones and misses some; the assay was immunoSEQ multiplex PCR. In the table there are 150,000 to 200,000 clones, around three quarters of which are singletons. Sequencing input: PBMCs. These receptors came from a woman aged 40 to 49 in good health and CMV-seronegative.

The CDR3 DNA sequence: TGTGCCAGCAGCCAAGATCAATCGTTTGGTCCTCGTTCGGCTGAAGCTTTCTTT. This encodes CASSQDQSFGPRSAEAFF. The J gene is TRBJ1-1, the V gene TRBV14, with D unclear. The CDR3 runs 18 residues. V lost 0 bases to trimming and J lost 6 bases, with 23 bases between them. Germline V gene data show CDR1 as SGHDN and CDR2 as FVKESK.

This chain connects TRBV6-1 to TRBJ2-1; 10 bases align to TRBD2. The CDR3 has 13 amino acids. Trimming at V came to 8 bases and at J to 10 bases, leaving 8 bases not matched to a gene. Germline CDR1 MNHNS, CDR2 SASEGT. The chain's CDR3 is CASGEVSGREQFF. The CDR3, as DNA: TGTGCCAGCGGAGAAGTTAGCGGGAGGGAGCAGTTCTTC.

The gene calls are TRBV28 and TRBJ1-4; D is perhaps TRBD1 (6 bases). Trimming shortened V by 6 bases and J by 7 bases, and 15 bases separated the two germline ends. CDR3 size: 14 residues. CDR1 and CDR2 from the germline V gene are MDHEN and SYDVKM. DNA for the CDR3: TGTGCCAGCAGCACTCCACAGGGTGGTGAAAAACTGTTTTTT. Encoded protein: CASSTPQGGEKLFF.

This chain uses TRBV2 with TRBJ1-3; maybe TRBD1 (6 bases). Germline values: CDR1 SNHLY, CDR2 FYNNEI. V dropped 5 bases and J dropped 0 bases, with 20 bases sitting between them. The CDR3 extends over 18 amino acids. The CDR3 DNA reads TGTGCCAGCAGTTACCGGGACATGATGAAACCCTCTGGAAACACCATATATTTT. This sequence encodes CASSYRDMMKPSGNTIYF.

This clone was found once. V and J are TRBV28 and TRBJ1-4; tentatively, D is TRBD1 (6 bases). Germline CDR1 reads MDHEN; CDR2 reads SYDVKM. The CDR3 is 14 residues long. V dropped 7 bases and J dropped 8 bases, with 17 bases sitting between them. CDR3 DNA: TGTGCCAGCACTCTCGGACAGACCAAAGAAAAACTGTTTTTT. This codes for CASTLGQTKEKLFF.

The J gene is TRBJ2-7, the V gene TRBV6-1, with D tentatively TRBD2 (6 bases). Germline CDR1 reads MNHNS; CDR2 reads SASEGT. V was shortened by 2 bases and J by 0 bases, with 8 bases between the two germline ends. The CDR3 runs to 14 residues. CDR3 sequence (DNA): TGTGCCAGCAGTGAACGGGGGAGCTCCTACGAGCAGTACTTC. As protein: CASSERGSSYEQYF.

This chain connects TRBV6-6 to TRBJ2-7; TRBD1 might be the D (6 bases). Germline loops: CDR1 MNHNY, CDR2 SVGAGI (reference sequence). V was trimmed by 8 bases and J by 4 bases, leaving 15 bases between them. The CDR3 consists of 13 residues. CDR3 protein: CASSQAGDYEQYF. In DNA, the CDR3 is TGTGCCAGCTCGCAGGCAGGGGATTACGAGCAGTACTTC.

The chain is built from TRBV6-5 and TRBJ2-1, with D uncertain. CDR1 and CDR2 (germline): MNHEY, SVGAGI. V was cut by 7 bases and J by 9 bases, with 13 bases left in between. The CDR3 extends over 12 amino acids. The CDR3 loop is CASKRIAGEQFF. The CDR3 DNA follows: TGTGCCAGCAAGAGAATTGCAGGTGAGCAGTTCTTC.

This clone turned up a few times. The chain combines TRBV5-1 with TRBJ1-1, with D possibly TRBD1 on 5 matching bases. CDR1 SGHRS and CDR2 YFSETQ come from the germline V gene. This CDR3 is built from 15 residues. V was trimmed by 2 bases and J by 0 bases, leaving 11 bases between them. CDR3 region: CASSLGHPMNTEAFF. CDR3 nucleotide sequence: TGCGCCAGCAGCTTAGGACACCCGATGAACACTGAAGCTTTCTTT.

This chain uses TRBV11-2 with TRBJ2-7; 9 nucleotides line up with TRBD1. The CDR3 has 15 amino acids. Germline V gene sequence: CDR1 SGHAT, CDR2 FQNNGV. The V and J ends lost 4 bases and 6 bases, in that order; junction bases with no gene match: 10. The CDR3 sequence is CASSYGTGLSSEQYF. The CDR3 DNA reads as TGTGCCAGCAGCTACGGGACAGGGTTGTCGAGCGAGCAGTACTTC.

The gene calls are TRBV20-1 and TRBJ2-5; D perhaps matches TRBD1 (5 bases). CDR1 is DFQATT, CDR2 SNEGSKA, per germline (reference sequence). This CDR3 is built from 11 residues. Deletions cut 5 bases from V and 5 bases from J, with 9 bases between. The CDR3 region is CSAPKGETQYF. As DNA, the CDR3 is TGCAGTGCTCCCAAGGGGGAGACCCAGTACTTC.

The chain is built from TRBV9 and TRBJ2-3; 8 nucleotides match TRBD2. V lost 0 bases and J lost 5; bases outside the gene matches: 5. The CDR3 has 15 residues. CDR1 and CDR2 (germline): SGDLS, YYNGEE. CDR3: CASSVESGSGDTQYF. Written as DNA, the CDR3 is TGTGCCAGCAGCGTAGAGAGCGGGAGTGGAGATACGCAGTATTTT. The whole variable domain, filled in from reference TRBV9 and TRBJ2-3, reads DSGVTQTPKHLITATGQRVTLRCSPRSGDLSVYWYQQSLDQGLQFLIQYYNGEERAKGNILERFSAQQFPDLHSELNLSSLELGDSALYFCASSVESGSGDTQYFGPGTRLTVL.

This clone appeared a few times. CDR3 in DNA: TGTGCCAGTAGTATCGGGGGGTCCTACGAGCAGTACTTC. It specifies CASSIGGSYEQYF. J is TRBJ2-7 and V is TRBV19, with 7 nucleotides matching TRBD2. Trimming took 3 bases from V and 1 from J; bases not matched to a gene: 0. This CDR3 contains 13 residues. From germline, CDR1 is LNHDA and CDR2 SQIVND (reference sequence).

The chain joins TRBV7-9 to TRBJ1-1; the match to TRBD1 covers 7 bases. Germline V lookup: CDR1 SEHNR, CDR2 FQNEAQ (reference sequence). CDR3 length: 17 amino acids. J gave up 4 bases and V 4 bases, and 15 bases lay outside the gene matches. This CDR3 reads CASSSVMGLRGTTEAFF. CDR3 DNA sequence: TGTGCCAGCAGCTCGGTCATGGGGCTCAGGGGGACCACTGAAGCTTTCTTT.

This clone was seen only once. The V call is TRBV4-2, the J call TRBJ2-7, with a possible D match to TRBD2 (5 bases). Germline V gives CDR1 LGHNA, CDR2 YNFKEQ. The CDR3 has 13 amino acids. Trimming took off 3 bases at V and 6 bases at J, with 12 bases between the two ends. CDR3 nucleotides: TGTGCCAGCAGCCAGAGGCTAGCATCCGAGCAGTACTTC. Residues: CASSQRLASEQYF.

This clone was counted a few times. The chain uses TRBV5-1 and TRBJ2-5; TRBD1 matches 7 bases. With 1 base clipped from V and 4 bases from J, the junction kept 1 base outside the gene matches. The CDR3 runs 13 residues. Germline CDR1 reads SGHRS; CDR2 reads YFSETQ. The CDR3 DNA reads TGCGCCAGCAGCTTGAAGGGGGCAGAGACCCAGTACTTC. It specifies CASSLKGAETQYF.

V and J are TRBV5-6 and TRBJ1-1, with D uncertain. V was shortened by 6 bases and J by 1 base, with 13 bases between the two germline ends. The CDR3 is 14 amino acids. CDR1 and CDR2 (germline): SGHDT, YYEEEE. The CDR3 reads CASTRPGGNTEAFF. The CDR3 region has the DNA TGTGCCAGCACCCGACCGGGTGGGAACACTGAAGCTTTCTTT.

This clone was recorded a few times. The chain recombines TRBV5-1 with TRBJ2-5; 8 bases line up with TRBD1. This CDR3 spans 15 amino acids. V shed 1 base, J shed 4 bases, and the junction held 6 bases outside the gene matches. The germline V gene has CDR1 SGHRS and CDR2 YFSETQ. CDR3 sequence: CASSLYSGTGETQYF. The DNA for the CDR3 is TGCGCCAGCAGCTTGTATTCAGGGACAGGAGAGACCCAGTACTTC.

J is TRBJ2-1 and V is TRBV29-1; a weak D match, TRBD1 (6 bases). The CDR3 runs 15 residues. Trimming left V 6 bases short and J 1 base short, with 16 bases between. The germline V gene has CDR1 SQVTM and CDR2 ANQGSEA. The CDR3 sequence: CSVGQSFTSYNEQFF. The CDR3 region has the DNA TGCAGCGTCGGACAGTCCTTTACGTCCTACAATGAGCAGTTCTTC.

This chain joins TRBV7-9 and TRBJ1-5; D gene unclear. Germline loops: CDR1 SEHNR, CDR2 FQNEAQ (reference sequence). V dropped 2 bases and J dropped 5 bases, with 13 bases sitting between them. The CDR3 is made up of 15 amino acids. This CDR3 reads CASSLMAGADQPQHF. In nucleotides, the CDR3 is TGTGCCAGCAGCTTAATGGCGGGAGCTGATCAGCCCCAGCATTTT.

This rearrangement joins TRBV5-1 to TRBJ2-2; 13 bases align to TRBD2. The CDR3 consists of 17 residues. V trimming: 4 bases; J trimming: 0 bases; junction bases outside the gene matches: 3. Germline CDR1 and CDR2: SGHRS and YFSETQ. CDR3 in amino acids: CASSTGLAGANTGELFF. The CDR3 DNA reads TGCGCCAGCAGCACTGGACTAGCGGGGGCGAACACCGGGGAGCTGTTTTTT.

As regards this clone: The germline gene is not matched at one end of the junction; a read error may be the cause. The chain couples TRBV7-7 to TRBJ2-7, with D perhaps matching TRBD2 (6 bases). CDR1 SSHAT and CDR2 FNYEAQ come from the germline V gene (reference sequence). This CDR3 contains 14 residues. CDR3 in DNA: TGTGCTAGCAGCCCGGACTATCTCTCCTACGAGCAGTACTTC. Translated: CASSPDYLSYEQYF.

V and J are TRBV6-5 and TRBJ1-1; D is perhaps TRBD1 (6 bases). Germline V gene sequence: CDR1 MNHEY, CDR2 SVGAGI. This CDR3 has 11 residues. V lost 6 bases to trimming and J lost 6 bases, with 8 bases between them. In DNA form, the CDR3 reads TGTGCCAGCAGCAGGGGTCCTGAAGCTTTCTTT. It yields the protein CASSRGPEAFF.

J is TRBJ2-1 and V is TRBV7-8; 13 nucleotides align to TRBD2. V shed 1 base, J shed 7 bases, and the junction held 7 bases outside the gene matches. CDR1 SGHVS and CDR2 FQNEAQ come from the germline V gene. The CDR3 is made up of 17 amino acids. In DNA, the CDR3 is TGTGCCAGCAGCTTAGTGGTTTTGACTAGCGGGGGGAATGAGCAGTTCTTC. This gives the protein CASSLVVLTSGGNEQFF.

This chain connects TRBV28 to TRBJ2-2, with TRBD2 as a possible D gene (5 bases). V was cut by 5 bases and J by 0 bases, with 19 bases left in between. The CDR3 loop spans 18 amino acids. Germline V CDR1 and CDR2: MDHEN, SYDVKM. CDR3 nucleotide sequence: TGTGCCAGCAGTCCCCCTTACGCGGGCCGAGCGAACACCGGGGAGCTGTTTTTT. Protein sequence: CASSPPYAGRANTGELFF.

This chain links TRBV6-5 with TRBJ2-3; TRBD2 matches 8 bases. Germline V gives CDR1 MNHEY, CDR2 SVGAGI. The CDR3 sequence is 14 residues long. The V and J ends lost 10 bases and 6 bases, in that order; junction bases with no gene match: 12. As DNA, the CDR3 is TGTGCCACCCGACCGCGGGAGGCACGGGATACGCAGTATTTT. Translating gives CATRPREARDTQYF.

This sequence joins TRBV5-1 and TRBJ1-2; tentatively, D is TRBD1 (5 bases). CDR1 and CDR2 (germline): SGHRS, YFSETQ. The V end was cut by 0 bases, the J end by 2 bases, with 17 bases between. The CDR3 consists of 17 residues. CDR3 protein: CASSLAREGTTNYGYTF. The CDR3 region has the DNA TGCGCCAGCAGCTTGGCCAGGGAGGGCACAACCAACTATGGCTACACCTTC.

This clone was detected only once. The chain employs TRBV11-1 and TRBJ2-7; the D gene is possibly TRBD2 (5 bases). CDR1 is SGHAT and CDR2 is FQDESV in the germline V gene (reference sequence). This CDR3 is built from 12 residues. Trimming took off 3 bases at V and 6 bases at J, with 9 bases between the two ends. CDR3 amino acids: CASSFTSSEQYF. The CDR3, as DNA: TGTGCCAGCAGCTTTACTAGTTCCGAGCAGTACTTC.

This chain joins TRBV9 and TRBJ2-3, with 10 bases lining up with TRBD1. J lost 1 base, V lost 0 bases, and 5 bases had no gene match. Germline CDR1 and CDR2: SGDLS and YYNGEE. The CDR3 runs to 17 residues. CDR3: CASSVGPGTGGTDTQYF. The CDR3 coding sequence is TGTGCCAGCAGCGTAGGACCCGGGACAGGGGGCACAGATACGCAGTATTTT. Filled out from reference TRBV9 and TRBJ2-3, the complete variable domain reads DSGVTQTPKHLITATGQRVTLRCSPRSGDLSVYWYQQSLDQGLQFLIQYYNGEERAKGNILERFSAQQFPDLHSELNLSSLELGDSALYFCASSVGPGTGGTDTQYFGPGTRLTVL.

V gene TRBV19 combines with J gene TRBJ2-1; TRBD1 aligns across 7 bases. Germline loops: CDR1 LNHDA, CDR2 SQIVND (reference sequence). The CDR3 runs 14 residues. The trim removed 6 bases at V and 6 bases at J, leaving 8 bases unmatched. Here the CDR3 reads CASRSQGKINEQFF. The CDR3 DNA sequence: TGTGCCAGTAGGTCACAGGGGAAGATCAATGAGCAGTTCTTC.

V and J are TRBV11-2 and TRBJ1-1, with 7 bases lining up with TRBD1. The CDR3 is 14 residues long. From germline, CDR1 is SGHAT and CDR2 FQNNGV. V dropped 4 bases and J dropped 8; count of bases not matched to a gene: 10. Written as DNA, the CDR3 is TGTGCCAGCAGCTCCTCAGCCTGGACAGGCGAAGCTTTCTTT. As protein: CASSSSAWTGEAFF.